The subject of this entry is one T cell receptor beta chain. The V segment lost 5 bases and the J segment 1 base; nucleotides outside the gene matches: 6. Germline CDR1 MNHEY, CDR2 SMNVEV (reference sequence). CDR3 length: 15 residues. The data originate from a study of blood T cell repertoires in COVID-19. Overall study: Samples taken during acute and convalescent COVID-19 were collected in the United States, Italy and Spain.

As handled by the study authors: Reference gene primer amplification yielded estimated nucleated cell counts. Sequenced by immunoSEQ multiplex PCR; TCRdb stores in-frame clones only, minus some. That table gives V, J and clone size, and the DNA gave D and trimming. The sample contains some 200,000 clones, 86% of which appear only once. Sequenced sample: peripheral blood. V usage is TRBV27 and J usage is TRBJ1-1; 8 bases are shared with TRBD1. The source of this sequence is a man between 70 and 80 years old with acute or convalescent COVID-19. The DNA for the CDR3 is TGTGCCAGCAGTCCGGACAGGGTAGGGAACACTGAAGCTTTCTTT. Translation gives CASSPDRVGNTEAFF.